This is a list of T cell receptor beta chains from one sample in a study of blood T cell repertoires in COVID-19. This table comes from immunoSEQ multiplex PCR, and its TCRdb copy is limited to in-frame clones, with some not included. The sample consists of around 390,000 clones, around nine tenths of them appearing once. Sample: PBMCs or T cells enriched from blood (not recorded which). These receptors were taken from a woman aged 50 to 60 who had recovered from COVID-19. Each CDR3 is given with its conserved first and last residue. The order of the fields is clone size, J gene, D gene, V gene, CDR3 DNA, CDR3 protein. D genes are given only for firm matches. The listing skips clone size in some rows; elsewhere it reads once, few, many or a size class.

clone_size: .
j_call: TRBJ1-2
d_call: TRBD1
v_call: TRBV12-3/TRBV12-4
cdr3_nt: TGTGCCAGCAGTTTAGGGGACAGGGGATCCACCTTC
cdr3_aa: CASSLGDRGSTF

clone_size: .
j_call: TRBJ2-1
d_call: TRBD2
v_call: TRBV30
cdr3_nt: TGTGCCTGGGCCGGGACTAGCTCCTACAATGAGCAGTTCTTC
cdr3_aa: CAWAGTSSYNEQFF

clone_size: .
j_call: TRBJ1-6
d_call: TRBD1
v_call: TRBV27
cdr3_nt: TGTGCCAGCAGTTTATGGGACAGGGCGGGATCACCCCTCCACTTT
cdr3_aa: CASSLWDRAGSPLHF

clone_size: .
j_call: TRBJ2-7
d_call: TRBD1
v_call: TRBV7-6
cdr3_nt: TGTGCCAGCAGCTGGGACAGCTACGAGCAGTACTTC
cdr3_aa: CASSWDSYEQYF

clone_size: .
j_call: TRBJ2-3
d_call: TRBD1
v_call: TRBV28
cdr3_nt: TGTGCCAGCAGTTCTGGACAGGGAATCACAGATACGCAGTATTTT
cdr3_aa: CASSSGQGITDTQYF

clone_size: .
j_call: TRBJ2-7
d_call: TRBD2
v_call: TRBV7-2
cdr3_nt: TGTGCCACCGGACTAGCGGGGGGGACGTCCTACGAGCAGTACTTC
cdr3_aa: CATGLAGGTSYEQYF

clone_size: .
j_call: TRBJ2-7
d_call: TRBD1
v_call: TRBV29-1
cdr3_nt: TGCAGCGCCCAGGGACAGGGGGTCGAGCAGTACTTC
cdr3_aa: CSAQGQGVEQYF

clone_size: .
j_call: TRBJ2-5
d_call: .
v_call: TRBV5-1
cdr3_nt: TGCGCCAGCAGCGCCCACCTACGGGGGAGTGAGACCCAGTACTTC
cdr3_aa: CASSAHLRGSETQYF

clone_size: once
j_call: TRBJ2-7
d_call: .
v_call: TRBV30
cdr3_nt: TGTGCCTGTACCGGGAGCTACGAGCAGTACTTC
cdr3_aa: CACTGSYEQYF

clone_size: once
j_call: TRBJ1-2
d_call: .
v_call: TRBV6-2/TRBV6-3
cdr3_nt: TGTGCCAGCAGTTTTTACGGGAACTATGGCTACACCTTC
cdr3_aa: CASSFYGNYGYTF

clone_size: few
j_call: TRBJ1-3
d_call: .
v_call: TRBV18
cdr3_nt: TGTGCCAGCTCACTGGCGGGACGGAACTCTGGAAACACCATATATTTT
cdr3_aa: CASSLAGRNSGNTIYF

clone_size: .
j_call: TRBJ1-4
d_call: .
v_call: TRBV7-9
cdr3_nt: TGTGCCAGCAGCTTAGCCAGGCAGGGCGAAAAACTGTTTTTT
cdr3_aa: CASSLARQGEKLFF

clone_size: .
j_call: TRBJ1-5
d_call: .
v_call: TRBV19
cdr3_nt: TGTGCCAGTTCAATCGTCGCGGGAAGCAATCAGCCCCAGCATTTT
cdr3_aa: CASSIVAGSNQPQHF

clone_size: .
j_call: TRBJ2-2
d_call: TRBD1
v_call: TRBV19
cdr3_nt: TGTGCCAGTAGCGCCGGGACAGGGAACACCGGGGAGCTGTTTTTT
cdr3_aa: CASSAGTGNTGELFF

clone_size: .
j_call: TRBJ1-1
d_call: TRBD1
v_call: TRBV11-3
cdr3_nt: TGTGCCAGCAGCCTACAGGGGCCGGGCACTGAAGCTTTCTTT
cdr3_aa: CASSLQGPGTEAFF

clone_size: .
j_call: TRBJ2-1
d_call: .
v_call: TRBV30
cdr3_nt: TGTGCCTGGAGCGCAGGGGATATTGAGCAGTTCTTC
cdr3_aa: CAWSAGDIEQFF

clone_size: few
j_call: TRBJ1-2
d_call: TRBD1
v_call: TRBV19
cdr3_nt: TGTGCCAGTAGTCCACAGGGGTTCTATGGCTACACCTTC
cdr3_aa: CASSPQGFYGYTF